This T cell receptor (beta chain) was recorded in a study of blood T cells in healthy people across ages. A second roughly 6 to 12 cycle PCR used barcoded and J-beta primers. With 12 random nucleotides, a template-switch adaptor tagged each individual cDNA molecule. TCRdb independently ran MiXCR on the 5' RACE reads; one entry per CDR3 protein. The repertoire holds 1,800,000 or so distinct CDR3 sequences, with approximately 39% as singletons. Study observations and caveats: Naive T cell percentage showed a strong correlation with the diversity of TCR beta.

Each of the donors had approximately 10 milliliters of peripheral blood drawn into EDTA-treated Vacutainer tubes. Concerning this clonotype itself: Its antigen is undetermined.

The CDR3 sequence is 13 residues long. With 0 bases removed from V and 7 bases from J, the gap between germline ends came to 9 bases. Germline assignment: CDR1 SGHAT and CDR2 FQNNGV. The sample was blood. This chain connects TRBV11-2 to TRBJ1-1, with D perhaps TRBD1 (5 bases). This receptor was identified in a human donor in good health. The CDR3 bases are TGTGCCAGCAGCTTAGATTATGGGGGTGAAGCTTTCTTT. As protein: CASSLDYGGEAFF.